This TCR beta chain comes out of a study of blood T cell repertoires in COVID-19. Generated by immunoSEQ multiplex PCR, the TCRdb table keeps only in-frame clones and is missing some. The sample contains approximately 150,000 clones, around 83% of which appear only once. CDR3 size: 14 residues. The V gene lost 6 bases and the J gene lost 4 bases, with 15 bases spanning the gap. Germline V gene sequence: CDR1 SNHLY, CDR2 FYNNEI. The specimen was peripheral blood. The rearrangement joins TRBV2 to TRBJ1-1, with a weak D call TRBD1 (5 bases). This receptor was taken from a man aged 40-49 years with acute or convalescent COVID-19. For the CDR3, the DNA is TGTGCCAGCAGGGGACTGGCCGGGGGCACTGAAGCTTTCTTT. It specifies CASRGLAGGTEAFF.